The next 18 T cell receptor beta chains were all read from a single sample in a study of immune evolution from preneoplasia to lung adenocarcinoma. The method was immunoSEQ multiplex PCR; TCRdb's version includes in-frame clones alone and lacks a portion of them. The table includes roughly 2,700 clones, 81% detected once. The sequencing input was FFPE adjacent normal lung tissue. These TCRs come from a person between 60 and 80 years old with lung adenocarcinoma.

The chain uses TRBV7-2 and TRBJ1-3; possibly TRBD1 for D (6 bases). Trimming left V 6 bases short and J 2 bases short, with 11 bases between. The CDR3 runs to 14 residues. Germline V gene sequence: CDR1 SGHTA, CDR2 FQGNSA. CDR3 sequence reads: CASRQTGTGNTIYF. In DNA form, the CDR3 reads TGTGCCAGCAGACAAACAGGGACTGGAAACACCATATATTTT.

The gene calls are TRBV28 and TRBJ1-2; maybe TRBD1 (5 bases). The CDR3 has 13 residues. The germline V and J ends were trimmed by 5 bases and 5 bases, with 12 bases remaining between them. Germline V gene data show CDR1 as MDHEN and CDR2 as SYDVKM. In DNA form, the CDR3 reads TGTGCCAGCAGTCCCGGGACTGAGTATGGCTACACCTTC. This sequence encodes CASSPGTEYGYTF.

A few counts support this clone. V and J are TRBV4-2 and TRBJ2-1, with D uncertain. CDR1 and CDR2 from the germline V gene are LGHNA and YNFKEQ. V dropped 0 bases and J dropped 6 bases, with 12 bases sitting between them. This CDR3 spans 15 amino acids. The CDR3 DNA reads TGTGCCAGCAGCCAAGAGGGCGGACCAGCCAATGAGCAGTTCTTC. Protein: CASSQEGGPANEQFF.

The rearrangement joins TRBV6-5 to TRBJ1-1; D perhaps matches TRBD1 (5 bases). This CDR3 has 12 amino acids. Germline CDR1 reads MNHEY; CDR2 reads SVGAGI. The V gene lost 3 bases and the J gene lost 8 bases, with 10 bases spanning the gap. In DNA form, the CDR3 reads TGTGCCAGCAGTTATCAGGGAGCCGAAGCTTTCTTT. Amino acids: CASSYQGAEAFF.

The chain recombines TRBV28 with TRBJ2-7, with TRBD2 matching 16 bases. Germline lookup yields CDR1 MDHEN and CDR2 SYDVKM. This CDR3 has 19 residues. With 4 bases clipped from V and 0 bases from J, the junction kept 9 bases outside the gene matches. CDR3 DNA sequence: TGTGCCAGCAGTTCCCCCGGGACTAGCGGGGGGGCTAGCTCCTACGAGCAGTACTTC. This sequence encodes CASSSPGTSGGASSYEQYF.

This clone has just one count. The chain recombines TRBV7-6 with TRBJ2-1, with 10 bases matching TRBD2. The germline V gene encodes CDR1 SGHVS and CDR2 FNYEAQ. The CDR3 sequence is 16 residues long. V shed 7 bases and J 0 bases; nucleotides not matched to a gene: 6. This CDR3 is CASTLASGSSYNEQFF. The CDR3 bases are TGTGCCAGCACCCTGGCTAGCGGGAGCTCCTACAATGAGCAGTTCTTC.

The CDR3 nucleotides read TGCAGCGTTTTAGGGGATAACACCGGGGAGCTGTTTTTT. Translated, it gives CSVLGDNTGELFF. This rearrangement joins TRBV29-1 to TRBJ2-2, with D perhaps TRBD1 (5 bases). This CDR3 has 13 residues. Germline loops: CDR1 SQVTM, CDR2 ANQGSEA. The germline V and J ends were trimmed by 5 bases and 2 bases, with 9 bases remaining between them.

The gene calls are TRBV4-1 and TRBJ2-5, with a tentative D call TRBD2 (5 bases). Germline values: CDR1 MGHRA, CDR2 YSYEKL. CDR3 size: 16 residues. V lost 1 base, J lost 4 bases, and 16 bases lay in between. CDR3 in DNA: TGCGCCAGCAGCCAAGCGCGGGCGGGTAGGTCAGAGACCCAGTACTTC. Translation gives CASSQARAGRSETQYF.

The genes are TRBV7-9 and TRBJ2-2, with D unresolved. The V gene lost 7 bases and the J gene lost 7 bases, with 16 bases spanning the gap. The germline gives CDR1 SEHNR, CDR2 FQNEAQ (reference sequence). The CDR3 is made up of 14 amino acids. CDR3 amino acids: CASTFHIGGGELFF. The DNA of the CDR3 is TGTGCCAGCACCTTCCATATCGGCGGCGGGGAGCTGTTTTTT.

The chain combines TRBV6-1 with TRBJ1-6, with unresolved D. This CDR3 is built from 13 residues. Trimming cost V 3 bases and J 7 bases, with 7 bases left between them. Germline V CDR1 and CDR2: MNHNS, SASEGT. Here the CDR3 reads CASSDEGNSPLHF. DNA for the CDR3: TGTGCCAGCAGTGACGAGGGAAATTCACCCCTCCACTTT.

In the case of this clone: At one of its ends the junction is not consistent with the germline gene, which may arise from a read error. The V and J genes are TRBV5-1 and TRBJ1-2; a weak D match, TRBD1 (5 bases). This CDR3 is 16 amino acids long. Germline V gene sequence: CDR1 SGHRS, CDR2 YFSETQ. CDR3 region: CSSSPSRGGTFYGYTF. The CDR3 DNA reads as TGCTCCAGCAGCCCCTCTCGGGGTGGGACCTTCTATGGCTACACCTTC.

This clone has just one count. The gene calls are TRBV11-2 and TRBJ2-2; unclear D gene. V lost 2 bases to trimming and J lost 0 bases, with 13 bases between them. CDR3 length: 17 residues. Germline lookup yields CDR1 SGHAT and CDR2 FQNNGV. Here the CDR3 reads CASSLSLDGANTGELFF. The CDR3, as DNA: TGTGCCAGCAGCTTATCTTTAGACGGCGCGAACACCGGGGAGCTGTTTTTT. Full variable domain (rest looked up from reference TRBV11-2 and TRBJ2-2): EAGVAQSPRYKIIEKRQSVAFWCNPISGHATLYWYQQILGQGPKLLIQFQNNGVVDDSQLPKDRFSAERLKGVDSTLKIQPAKLEDSAVYLCASSLSLDGANTGELFFGEGSRLTVL.

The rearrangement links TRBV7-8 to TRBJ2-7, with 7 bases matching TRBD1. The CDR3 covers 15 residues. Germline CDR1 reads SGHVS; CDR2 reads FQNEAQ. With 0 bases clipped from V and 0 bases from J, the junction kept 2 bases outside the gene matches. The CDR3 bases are TGTGCCAGCAGCTTAGCTGGACAGGACTCCTACGAGCAGTACTTC. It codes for CASSLAGQDSYEQYF.

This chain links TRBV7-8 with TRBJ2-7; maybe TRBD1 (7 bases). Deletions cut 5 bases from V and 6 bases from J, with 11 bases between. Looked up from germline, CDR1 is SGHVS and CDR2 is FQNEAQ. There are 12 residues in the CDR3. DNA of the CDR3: TGTGCCAGCAGCCTGCAGGGGGGCGAGCAGTACTTC. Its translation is CASSLQGGEQYF.

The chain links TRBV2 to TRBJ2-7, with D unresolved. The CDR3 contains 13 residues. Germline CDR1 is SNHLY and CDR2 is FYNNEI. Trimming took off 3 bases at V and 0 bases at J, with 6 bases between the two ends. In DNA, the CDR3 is TGTGCCAGCAGTGAGACTGCCTCCTACGAGCAGTACTTC. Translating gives CASSETASYEQYF.

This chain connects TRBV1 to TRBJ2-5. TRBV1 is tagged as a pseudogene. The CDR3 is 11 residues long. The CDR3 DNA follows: TGCACCAGCAGGAACCAAGAGACCCAGTACTTC. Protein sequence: CTSRNQETQYF.

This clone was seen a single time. In DNA form, the CDR3 reads TGTGCCAGCAGCTGGGGACAGGCGTCTGAAGCTTTCTTT. This sequence encodes CASSWGQASEAFF. This chain uses TRBV9 with TRBJ1-1; TRBD1 agrees at 8 bases. After removal of 4 bases from V and 6 bases from J, the junction contained 5 bases not matched to a gene. CDR1 is SGDLS, CDR2 YYNGEE, per germline. The length of the CDR3 is 13 residues.

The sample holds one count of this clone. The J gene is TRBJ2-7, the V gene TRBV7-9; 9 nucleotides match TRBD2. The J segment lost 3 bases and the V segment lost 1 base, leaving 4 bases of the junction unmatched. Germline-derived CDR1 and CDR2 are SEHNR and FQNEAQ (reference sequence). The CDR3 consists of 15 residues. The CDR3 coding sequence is TGTGCCAGCAGCTTAGGCACTAGCGGGCGCTACGAGCAGTACTTC. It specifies CASSLGTSGRYEQYF.